This T cell receptor beta chain derives from a study of cytomegalovirus exposure and HLA in healthy donors. Regarding the study as a whole: Sequencing likely caused a cluster of highly shared sequence variants. A prior analysis recorded that most TCR beta V segments were productive about 87% or about 30% of the time. It was in a later analysis that TCR association rates were seen to vary by HLA locus, highest for DRB1 and lowest for HLA-C. When a later analysis was performed, an Asian-associated ancestry cluster reportedly had fewer N-insertions than the approximately 700-donor mean.

This PCR relied on a set of 60 Vbeta primers and 13 Jbeta primers. Here immunoSEQ multiplex PCR was the method, and the copy in TCRdb shows in-frame clones only, minus some. The repertoire consists of 80,000 to 95,000 clones, with about 83% occurring once and the leading ten covering roughly 5.3%. Notes on this clone: Its antigen is not identified.

The source of this sequence is a woman between 18 and 29 years old in good health and CMV-seropositive. Sequencing was performed on PBMCs.

The DNA of the CDR3 is TGTGCCAGCAGCAGCCGGGGTGGTGGCTATGGCTACACCTTC. Amino acid sequence: CASSSRGGGYGYTF. V usage is TRBV2 and J usage is TRBJ1-2; D uncertain. The V gene's germline CDR1 is SNHLY and CDR2 FYNNEI. There are 14 residues in the CDR3. V lost 6 bases and J 4 bases, leaving 15 bases between the germline ends.